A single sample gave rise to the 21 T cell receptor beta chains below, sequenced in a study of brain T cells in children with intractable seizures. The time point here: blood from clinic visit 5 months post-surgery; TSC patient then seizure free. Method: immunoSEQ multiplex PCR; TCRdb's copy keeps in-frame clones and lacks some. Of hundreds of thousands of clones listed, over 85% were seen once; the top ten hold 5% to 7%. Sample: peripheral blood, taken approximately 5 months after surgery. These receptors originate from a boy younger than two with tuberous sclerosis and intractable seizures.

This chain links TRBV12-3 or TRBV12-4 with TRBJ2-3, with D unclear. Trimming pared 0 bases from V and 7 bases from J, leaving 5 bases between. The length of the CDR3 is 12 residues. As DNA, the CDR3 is TGTGCCAGCAGTTTAGCCCTCAATACGCAGTATTTT. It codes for CASSLALNTQYF.

The CDR3, as DNA: TGTGCCATCAGCCGACTAGCGGGGGCCTACGAGCAGTACTTC. This gives the protein CAISRLAGAYEQYF. The chain combines TRBV10-3 with TRBJ2-7; the match to TRBD2 covers 12 bases. V gave up 6 bases and J gave up 2 bases; unmatched junction bases: 2. From germline, CDR1 is ENHRY and CDR2 SYGVKD. This CDR3 comprises 14 residues.

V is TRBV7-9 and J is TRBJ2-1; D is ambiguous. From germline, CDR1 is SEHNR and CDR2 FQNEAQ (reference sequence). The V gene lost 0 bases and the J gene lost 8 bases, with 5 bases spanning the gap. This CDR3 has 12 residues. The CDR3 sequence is CASSLASYEQFF. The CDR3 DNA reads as TGTGCCAGCAGCTTAGCTAGTTATGAGCAGTTCTTC. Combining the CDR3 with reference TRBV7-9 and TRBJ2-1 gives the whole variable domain DTGVSQNPRHKITKRGQNVTFRCDPISEHNRLYWYRQTLGQGPEFLTYFQNEAQLEKSRLLSDRFSAERPKGSFSTLEIQRTEQGDSAMYLCASSLASYEQFFGPGTRLTVL.

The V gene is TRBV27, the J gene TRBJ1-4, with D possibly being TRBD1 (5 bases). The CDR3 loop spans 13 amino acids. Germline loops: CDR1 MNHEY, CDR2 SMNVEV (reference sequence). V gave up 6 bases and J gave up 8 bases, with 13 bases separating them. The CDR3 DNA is TGTGCCAGCAGGTCGGGACTTGAAGAAAAACTGTTTTTT. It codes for CASRSGLEEKLFF.

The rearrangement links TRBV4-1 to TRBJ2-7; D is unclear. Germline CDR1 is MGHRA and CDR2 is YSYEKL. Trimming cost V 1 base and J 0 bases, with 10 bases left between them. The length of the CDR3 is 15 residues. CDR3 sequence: CASSQVSSSSYEQYF. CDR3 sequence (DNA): TGCGCCAGCAGCCAAGTGTCGTCGAGCTCCTACGAGCAGTACTTC.

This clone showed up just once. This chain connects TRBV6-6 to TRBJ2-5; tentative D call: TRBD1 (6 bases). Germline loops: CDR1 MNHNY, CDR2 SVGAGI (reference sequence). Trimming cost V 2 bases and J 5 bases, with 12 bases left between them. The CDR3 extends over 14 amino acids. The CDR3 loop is CASSYDRPSETQYF. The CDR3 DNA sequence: TGTGCCAGCAGTTACGACAGGCCCTCCGAGACCCAGTACTTC.

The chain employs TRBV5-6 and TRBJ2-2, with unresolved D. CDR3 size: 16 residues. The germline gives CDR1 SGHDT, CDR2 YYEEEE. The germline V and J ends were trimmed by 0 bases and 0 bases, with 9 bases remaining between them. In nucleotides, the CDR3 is TGTGCCAGCAGCTTGGCCGGAAGAACGAACACCGGGGAGCTGTTTTTT. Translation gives CASSLAGRTNTGELFF. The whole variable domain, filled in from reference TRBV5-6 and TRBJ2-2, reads DAGVTQSPTHLIKTRGQQVTLRCSPKSGHDTVSWYQQALGQGPQFIFQYYEEEERQRGNFPDRFSGHQFPNYSSELNVNALLLGDSALYLCASSLAGRTNTGELFFGEGSRLTVL.

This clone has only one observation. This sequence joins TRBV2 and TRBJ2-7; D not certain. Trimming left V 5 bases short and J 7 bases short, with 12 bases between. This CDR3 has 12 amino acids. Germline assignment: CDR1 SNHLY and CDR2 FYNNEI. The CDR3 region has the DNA TGTGCCAGCAGTATAAACATTGCGGAGCAGTACTTC. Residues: CASSINIAEQYF.

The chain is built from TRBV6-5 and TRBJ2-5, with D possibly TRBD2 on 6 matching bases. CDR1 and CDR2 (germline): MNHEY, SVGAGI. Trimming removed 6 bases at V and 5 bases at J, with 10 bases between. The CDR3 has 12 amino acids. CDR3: CASRASVETQYF. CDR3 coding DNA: TGTGCCAGCAGGGCTAGCGTTGAGACCCAGTACTTC.

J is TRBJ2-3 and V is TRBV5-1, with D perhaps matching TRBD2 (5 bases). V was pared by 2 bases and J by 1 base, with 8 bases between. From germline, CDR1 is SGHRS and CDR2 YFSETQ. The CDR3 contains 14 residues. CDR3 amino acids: CASSFGVRTDTQYF. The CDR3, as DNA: TGCGCCAGCAGCTTCGGGGTTCGCACAGATACGCAGTATTTT.

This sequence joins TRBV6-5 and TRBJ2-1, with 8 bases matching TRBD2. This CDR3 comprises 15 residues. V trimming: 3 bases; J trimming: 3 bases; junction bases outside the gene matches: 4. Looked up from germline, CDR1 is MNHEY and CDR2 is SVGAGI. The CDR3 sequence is CASSYASGSYNEQFF. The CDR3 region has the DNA TGTGCCAGCAGTTATGCGAGCGGGAGCTACAATGAGCAGTTCTTC.

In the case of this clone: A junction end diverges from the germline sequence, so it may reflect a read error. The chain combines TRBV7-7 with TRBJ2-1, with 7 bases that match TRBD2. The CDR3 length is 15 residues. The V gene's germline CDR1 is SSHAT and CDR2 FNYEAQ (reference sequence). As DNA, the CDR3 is TGTGCTAGCAGCCCCCAAGGAGCGGGGTACAATGAGCAGTTCTTC. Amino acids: CASSPQGAGYNEQFF.

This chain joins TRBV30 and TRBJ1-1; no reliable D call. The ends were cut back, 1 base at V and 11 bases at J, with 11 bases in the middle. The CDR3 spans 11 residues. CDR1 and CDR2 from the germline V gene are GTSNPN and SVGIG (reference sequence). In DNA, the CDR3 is TGTGCCTGGAGTGAAACTTGGGAGGCTTTCTTT. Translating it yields CAWSETWEAFF.

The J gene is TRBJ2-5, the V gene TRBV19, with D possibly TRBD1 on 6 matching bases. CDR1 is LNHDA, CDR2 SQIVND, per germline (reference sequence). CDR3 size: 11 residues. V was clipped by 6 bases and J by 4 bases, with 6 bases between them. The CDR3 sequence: CASRDRETQYF. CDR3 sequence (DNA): TGTGCCAGTAGGGACAGAGAGACCCAGTACTTC. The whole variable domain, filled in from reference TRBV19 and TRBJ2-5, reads DGGITQSPKYLFRKEGQNVTLSCEQNLNHDAMYWYRQDPGQGLRLIYYSQIVNDFQKGDIAEGYSVSREKKESFPLTVTSAQKNPTAFYLCASRDRETQYFGPGTRLLVL.

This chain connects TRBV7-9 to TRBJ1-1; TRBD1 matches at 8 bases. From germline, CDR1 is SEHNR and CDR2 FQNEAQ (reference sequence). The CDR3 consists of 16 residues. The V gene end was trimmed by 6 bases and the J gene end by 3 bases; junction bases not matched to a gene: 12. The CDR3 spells CASRSDRAKLDTEAFF. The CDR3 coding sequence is TGTGCCAGCAGATCGGACAGGGCTAAATTGGACACTGAAGCTTTCTTT.

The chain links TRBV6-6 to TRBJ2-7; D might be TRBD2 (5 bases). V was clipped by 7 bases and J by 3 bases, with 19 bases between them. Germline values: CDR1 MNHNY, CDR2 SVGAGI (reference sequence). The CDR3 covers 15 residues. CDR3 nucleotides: TGTGCCAGCACCCCGATCCGGGGAAGTTTCTACGAGCAGTACTTC. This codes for CASTPIRGSFYEQYF.

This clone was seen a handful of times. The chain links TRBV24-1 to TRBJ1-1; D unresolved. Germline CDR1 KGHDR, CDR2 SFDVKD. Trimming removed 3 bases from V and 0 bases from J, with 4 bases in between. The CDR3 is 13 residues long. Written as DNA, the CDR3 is TGTGCCACCAGTGATCCAGTGAACACTGAAGCTTTCTTT. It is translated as CATSDPVNTEAFF.

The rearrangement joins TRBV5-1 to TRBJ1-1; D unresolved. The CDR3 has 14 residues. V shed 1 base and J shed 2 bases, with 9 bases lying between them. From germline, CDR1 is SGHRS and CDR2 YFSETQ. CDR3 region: CASSLHARNTEAFF. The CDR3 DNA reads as TGCGCCAGCAGCTTGCACGCTCGAAACACTGAAGCTTTCTTT.

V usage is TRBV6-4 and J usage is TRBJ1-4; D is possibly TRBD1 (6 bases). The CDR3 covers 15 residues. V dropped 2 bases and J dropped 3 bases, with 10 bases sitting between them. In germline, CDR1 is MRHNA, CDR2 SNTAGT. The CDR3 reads CASSDTGGPNEKLFF. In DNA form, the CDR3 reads TGTGCCAGCAGTGACACGGGGGGCCCTAATGAAAAACTGTTTTTT.

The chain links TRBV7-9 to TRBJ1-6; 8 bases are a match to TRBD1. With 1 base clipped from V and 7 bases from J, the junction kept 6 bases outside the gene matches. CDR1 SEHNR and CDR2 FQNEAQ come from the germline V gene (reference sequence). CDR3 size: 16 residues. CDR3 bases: TGTGCCAGCAGCTTAGGGGGGGACAGGCGAAATTCACCCCTCCACTTT. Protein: CASSLGGDRRNSPLHF.

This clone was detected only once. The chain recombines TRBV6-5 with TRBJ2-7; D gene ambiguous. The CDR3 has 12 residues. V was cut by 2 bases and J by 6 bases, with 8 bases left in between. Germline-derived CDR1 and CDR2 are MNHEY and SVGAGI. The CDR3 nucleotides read TGTGCCAGCAGTTACCGGGCAGGCGAGCAGTACTTC. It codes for CASSYRAGEQYF.